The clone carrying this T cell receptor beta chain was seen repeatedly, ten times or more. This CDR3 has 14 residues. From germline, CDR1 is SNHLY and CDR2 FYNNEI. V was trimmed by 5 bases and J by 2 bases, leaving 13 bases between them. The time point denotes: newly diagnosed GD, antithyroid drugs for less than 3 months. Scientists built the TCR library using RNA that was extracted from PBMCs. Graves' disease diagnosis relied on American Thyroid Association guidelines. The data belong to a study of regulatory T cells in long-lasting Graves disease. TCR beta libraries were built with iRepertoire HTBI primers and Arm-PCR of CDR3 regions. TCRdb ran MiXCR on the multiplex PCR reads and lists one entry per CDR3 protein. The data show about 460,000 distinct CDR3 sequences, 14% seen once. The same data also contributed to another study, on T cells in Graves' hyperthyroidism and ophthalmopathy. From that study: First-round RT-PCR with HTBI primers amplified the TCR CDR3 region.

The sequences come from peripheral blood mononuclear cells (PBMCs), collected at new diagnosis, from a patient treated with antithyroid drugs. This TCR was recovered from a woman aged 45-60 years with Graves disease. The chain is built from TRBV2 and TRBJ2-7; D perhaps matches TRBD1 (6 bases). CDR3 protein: CASSTKQGPYEQYF. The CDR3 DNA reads TGTGCCAGCAGTACCAAACAGGGTCCCTACGAGCAGTACTTC.